What follows are 25 T cell receptor beta chains derived from one specimen sequenced in a study of beta chain features in type 1 diabetes. Study results and limitations: In every one of the four CD4+ subsets, TCRB CDR3s were moderately but significantly shorter in Type 1 diabetes patients.

The entirety of the isolated RNA underwent reverse transcription, so expressed TCRB transcripts were sequenced. Libraries were prepared by immunoSEQ multiplex PCR; TCRdb keeps only in-frame clonotypes and omits some of them. Of around 260,000 clones listed, over 20% were seen once; the top ten hold around 0.028%. These TCRs' antigens remain unknown. The sequenced sample was naive CD4+ T cells from blood. The receptors stem from a woman in her 40s with type 1 diabetes.

The rearrangement uses TRBV7-8 and TRBJ2-1; D may be TRBD1 (6 bases). Germline CDR1 reads SGHVS; CDR2 reads FQNEAQ. V lost 6 bases and J lost 6, with 18 bases in between. The CDR3 runs 15 residues. The CDR3 region is CASRLDSSSRNEQFF. The CDR3 DNA is TGTGCCAGCAGATTGGACAGTTCGAGTCGCAATGAGCAGTTCTTC.

The rearrangement links TRBV7-8 to TRBJ2-3; perhaps TRBD2 as D (5 bases). Germline V gene lookup returns CDR1 SGHVS and CDR2 FQNEAQ. The germline V and J ends were trimmed by 2 bases and 14 bases, with 17 bases remaining between them. The CDR3 length is 13 residues. CDR3 nucleotide sequence: TGTGCCAGCAGCTTATGGGCCAACAGACTACGGTATTTT. Translation: CASSLWANRLRYF.

V is TRBV7-2 and J is TRBJ1-4, with 8 bases lining up with TRBD1. CDR1 SGHTA and CDR2 FQGNSA come from the germline V gene. The V segment lost 5 bases and the J segment 3 bases; nucleotides outside the gene matches: 2. This CDR3 contains 14 residues. CDR3 sequence: CASSEGQANEKLFF. CDR3 DNA sequence: TGTGCCAGCAGCGAGGGACAGGCTAATGAAAAACTGTTTTTT.

This chain links TRBV7-9 with TRBJ1-3, with D unclear. From germline, CDR1 is SEHNR and CDR2 FQNEAQ (reference sequence). The CDR3 extends over 14 amino acids. V was cut by 5 bases and J by 0 bases, with 8 bases left in between. This chain's CDR3 is CASSPQNSGNTIYF. The CDR3 region has the DNA TGTGCCAGCAGCCCCCAAAACTCTGGAAACACCATATATTTT.

V and J are TRBV28 and TRBJ2-5; 7 bases fit TRBD1. Per germline, CDR1 MDHEN and CDR2 SYDVKM. The ends lost 2 bases at V and 5 bases at J; junction bases unmatched: 2. This CDR3 spans 13 amino acids. The CDR3 reads CASSLDRVETQYF. CDR3 coding DNA: TGTGCCAGCAGTTTAGACAGGGTGGAGACCCAGTACTTC.

Comment on this clone: In the same sample, other DNA sequences code for this CDR3. The chain employs TRBV28 and TRBJ2-6; TRBD1 might be the D (5 bases). Germline loops: CDR1 MDHEN, CDR2 SYDVKM. The CDR3 has 15 amino acids. Trimming cost V 4 bases and J 0 bases, with 7 bases left between them. The CDR3 DNA follows: TGTGCCAGCAGTTCAGGGTCCTCTGGGGCCAACGTCCTGACTTTC. The encoded protein is CASSSGSSGANVLTF.

The V and J genes are TRBV7-9 and TRBJ2-3; 10 bases are a match to TRBD1. Germline CDR1 and CDR2: SEHNR and FQNEAQ (reference sequence). The CDR3 is made up of 15 amino acids. V trimming: 4 bases; J trimming: 4 bases; junction bases outside the gene matches: 5. The chain's CDR3 is CASSSPGTGADTQYF. The CDR3 bases are TGTGCCAGCAGCTCTCCTGGGACAGGGGCAGATACGCAGTATTTT. Together with reference TRBV7-9 and TRBJ2-3, the CDR3 gives the full variable domain: DTGVSQNPRHKITKRGQNVTFRCDPISEHNRLYWYRQTLGQGPEFLTYFQNEAQLEKSRLLSDRFSAERPKGSFSTLEIQRTEQGDSAMYLCASSSPGTGADTQYFGPGTRLTVL.

This clone showed up just a few times. The CDR3 region has the DNA TGTGCCAGCAGTCCACGACAGGGGCATCAGCCCCAGCATTTT. This encodes CASSPRQGHQPQHF. The chain couples TRBV28 to TRBJ1-5; 8 nucleotides match TRBD1. This CDR3 contains 14 residues. V lost 5 bases, J lost 5 bases, and 5 bases stayed unmatched. Germline V lookup: CDR1 MDHEN, CDR2 SYDVKM.

The J gene is TRBJ2-1, the V gene TRBV5-1; 7 positions agree with TRBD2. V lost 4 bases to trimming and J lost 0 bases; unmatched junction nucleotides: 4. The germline gives CDR1 SGHRS, CDR2 YFSETQ. The CDR3 covers 15 residues. The CDR3 DNA reads as TGCGCCAGCAGCCCTAGCGGTAGCTCCTACAATGAGCAGTTCTTC. It is translated as CASSPSGSSYNEQFF.

This clone was counted only a few times. The same CDR3 is also encoded by other DNA sequences in this sample. The V and J genes are TRBV19 and TRBJ1-5, with 9 bases identical to TRBD1. The CDR3 covers 14 residues. CDR1 is LNHDA, CDR2 SQIVND, per germline (reference sequence). With V trimmed by 4 bases and J by 4 bases, 2 bases remained unmatched. In DNA form, the CDR3 reads TGTGCCAGTAGTACGACAGGGGGGAATCAGCCCCAGCATTTT. Translation: CASSTTGGNQPQHF.

The chain uses TRBV7-2 and TRBJ2-7, with 7 bases matching TRBD1. The CDR3 covers 14 residues. From germline, CDR1 is SGHTA and CDR2 FQGNSA. After removal of 5 bases from V and 3 bases from J, the junction contained 7 bases not matched to a gene. The CDR3 region is CASSGTGVGYEQYF. CDR3 DNA: TGTGCCAGCAGCGGAACAGGGGTCGGCTACGAGCAGTACTTC.

The chain links TRBV5-1 to TRBJ1-1, with D maybe TRBD1 (6 bases). This CDR3 contains 16 residues. The V and J ends lost 1 base and 0 bases respectively, with 13 bases between them. CDR1 is SGHRS and CDR2 is YFSETQ in the germline V gene. CDR3 protein: CASSLTGSTMNTEAFF. CDR3 DNA sequence: TGCGCCAGCAGCTTGACAGGGAGCACCATGAACACTGAAGCTTTCTTT.

This clone has more than one count but fewer than ten. The chain has TRBV29-1 and TRBJ1-5; 8 bases line up with TRBD1. Germline CDR1 SQVTM, CDR2 ANQGSEA. V shed 6 bases and J 8 bases; nucleotides not matched to a gene: 9. This CDR3 comprises 13 residues. This CDR3 reads CSVATGEKEPQHF. DNA of the CDR3: TGCAGCGTCGCGACAGGGGAAAAGGAGCCCCAGCATTTT.

J is TRBJ2-5 and V is TRBV29-1; possible D gene TRBD2, 6 bases. The CDR3 length is 12 residues. Per the germline V gene, CDR1 is SQVTM and CDR2 is ANQGSEA. V was clipped by 4 bases and J by 5 bases, with 11 bases between them. In DNA form, the CDR3 reads TGCAGCGTTGGGGGGGAGGATGAGACCCAGTACTTC. Protein: CSVGGEDETQYF. Full variable domain (remainder filled in from reference TRBV29-1 and TRBJ2-5): SAVISQKPSRDICQRGTSLTIQCQVDSQVTMMFWYRQQPGQSLTLIATANQGSEATYESGFVIDKFPISRPNLTFSTLTVSNMSPEDSSIYLCSVGGEDETQYFGPGTRLLVL.

This clone showed up just a few times. The V gene is TRBV6-6, the J gene TRBJ1-4; 9 bases are a match to TRBD1. Germline CDR1 is MNHNY and CDR2 is SVGAGI (reference sequence). CDR3 length: 15 residues. V shed 5 bases and J 3 bases; nucleotides not matched to a gene: 4. The CDR3 here is CASSGQGPANEKLFF. CDR3 nucleotide sequence: TGTGCCAGCAGTGGACAGGGGCCAGCTAATGAAAAACTGTTTTTT.

This clone was seen a handful of times. V gene TRBV29-1 combines with J gene TRBJ1-2; 9 bases are a match to TRBD1. Germline V lookup: CDR1 SQVTM, CDR2 ANQGSEA. The CDR3 spans 14 residues. Germline trimming cut 7 bases from V and 4 bases from J; bases unmatched to any gene: 10. Here the CDR3 reads CSDLAQGASYGYTF. CDR3 nucleotide sequence: TGCAGCGACCTTGCACAGGGGGCGAGCTATGGCTACACCTTC.

J is TRBJ1-4 and V is TRBV6-6, with a weak D call TRBD1 (5 bases). Trimming stripped 8 bases from V and 2 bases from J, with 12 bases between. CDR1 and CDR2 from the germline V gene are MNHNY and SVGAGI (reference sequence). This CDR3 is built from 14 residues. CDR3 DNA sequence: TGTGCCAGCGCAAAGACAGTTACTAATGAAAAACTGTTTTTT. This codes for CASAKTVTNEKLFF.

The table lists this clone with a few counts. The gene calls are TRBV28 and TRBJ2-7; 8 positions match TRBD1. Germline V gene data show CDR1 as MDHEN and CDR2 as SYDVKM. This CDR3 has 13 residues. J gave up 7 bases and V 6 bases, and 8 bases lay outside the gene matches. In nucleotides, the CDR3 is TGTGCCAGCAGCACTCCCGGACAGGGAGAGCAGTACTTC. It translates to CASSTPGQGEQYF. Full variable domain (missing parts from reference TRBV28 and TRBJ2-7): DVKVTQSSRYLVKRTGEKVFLECVQDMDHENMFWYRQDPGLGLRLIYFSYDVKMKEKGDIPEGYSVSREKKERFSLILESASTNQTSMYLCASSTPGQGEQYFGPGTRLTVT.

This clone was detected only a few times. The rearrangement joins TRBV14 to TRBJ2-5; tentative D call: TRBD2 (5 bases). The V and J ends lost 6 bases and 5 bases respectively, with 16 bases between them. The germline V gene encodes CDR1 SGHDN and CDR2 FVKESK. CDR3 length equals 14 residues. The CDR3 is CASSRGFSLETQYF. The CDR3 coding sequence is TGTGCCAGCAGTCGAGGGTTCTCCCTCGAGACCCAGTACTTC.

This clone was picked up a small number of times. V is TRBV5-1 and J is TRBJ2-2; 10 bases line up with TRBD2. Germline V gene lookup returns CDR1 SGHRS and CDR2 YFSETQ. The CDR3 consists of 15 residues. The J segment lost 4 bases and the V segment lost 4 bases, leaving 4 bases of the junction unmatched. For the CDR3, the DNA is TGCGCCAGCAGCCTTCTAGCGGGGGCCACCGGGGAGCTGTTTTTT. Amino acid sequence: CASSLLAGATGELFF.

This clone was found a few times. The chain uses TRBV2 and TRBJ1-1; D gene ambiguous. CDR3 length equals 11 residues. Germline CDR1 SNHLY, CDR2 FYNNEI. V lost 4 bases, J lost 9 bases, and 9 bases lay in between. The CDR3 nucleotides read TGTGCCAGCAGTGGGGCGGGCCAAGCTTTCTTT. Amino acid sequence: CASSGAGQAFF.

The genes are TRBV2 and TRBJ2-7; 7 bases map to TRBD2. Germline CDR1 and CDR2: SNHLY and FYNNEI. The CDR3 is made up of 14 amino acids. V lost 0 bases to trimming and J lost 10 bases; unmatched junction nucleotides: 9. CDR3 coding DNA: TGTGCCAGCAGTGAAGCGCTTGGGAGGGCGGAACAGTACTTC. As protein: CASSEALGRAEQYF.

This clone was observed a few times. V is TRBV4-3 and J is TRBJ2-3; D perhaps matches TRBD2 (5 bases). Trimming stripped 0 bases from V and 2 bases from J, with 9 bases between. CDR3 length equals 15 residues. Germline-derived CDR1 and CDR2 are LGHNA and YSLEER. CDR3 amino acids: CASSQDHGDTDTQYF. The CDR3 DNA reads TGCGCCAGCAGCCAAGACCACGGGGACACAGATACGCAGTATTTT.

This clone was observed a handful of times. V is TRBV6-5 and J is TRBJ2-3; 10 bases line up with TRBD1. CDR1 is MNHEY, CDR2 SVGAGI, per germline. V lost 4 bases, J lost 6 bases, and 4 bases stayed unmatched. CDR3 length equals 14 residues. CDR3 sequence reads: CASSLGQGSDTQYF. The CDR3 DNA is TGTGCCAGCAGTTTGGGACAGGGGTCGGATACGCAGTATTTT.

The table lists this clone with a few counts. V usage is TRBV11-2 and J usage is TRBJ2-1; D is uncertain. Trimming removed 1 base at V and 0 bases at J, with 7 bases between. CDR1 SGHAT and CDR2 FQNNGV come from the germline V gene. This CDR3 is built from 15 residues. DNA of the CDR3: TGTGCCAGCAGCTTAGGTTTCAGCTCCTACAATGAGCAGTTCTTC. It specifies CASSLGFSSYNEQFF.